This passage covers 20 T cell receptor beta chains from one sample sequenced in a study of Graves' ophthalmopathy and Graves' hyperthyroidism. Beta-chain TCR CDR3 regions were amplified from RNA transcripts. Second-round multiplex PCR came after a first-round RT-PCR that employed HTBI primers. TCRdb re-called the multiplex PCR reads through MiXCR, storing one row per CDR3 protein. Of approximately 210,000 distinct CDR3 sequences in the sample, 20% to 25% were seen once. Sample: peripheral blood. These TCRs come from a woman aged 45-59 years with Graves' ophthalmopathy.

A remark on this clonotype: A much larger clone differs from this one at a single base, so this may be a read error. This chain joins TRBV28 and TRBJ2-5; possibly TRBD2 for D (6 bases). Germline CDR1 is MDHEN and CDR2 is SYDVKM. This CDR3 has 14 amino acids. Trimming took off 4 bases at V and 1 base at J, with 10 bases between the two ends. The CDR3 sequence is CASSSGDLQETQYF. DNA for the CDR3: TGTGCCAGCAGTTCGGGGGACCTCCAAGAGACCCAGTACTTC.

Ten or more counts support this clonotype. This chain uses TRBV7-8 with TRBJ2-7; no reliable D call. Germline V gene data show CDR1 as SGHVS and CDR2 as FQNEAQ. The CDR3 has 13 residues. V lost 5 bases to trimming and J lost 2 bases, with 10 bases between them. CDR3 protein: CASSETGTYEQYF. CDR3 in DNA: TGTGCCAGCAGCGAGACTGGAACCTACGAGCAGTACTTC.

This clonotype was picked up a small number of times. V is TRBV9 and J is TRBJ1-1; D is undetermined. The V and J ends lost 3 bases and 5 bases respectively, with 14 bases between them. The CDR3 totals 14 residues. Germline V CDR1 and CDR2: SGDLS, YYNGEE. The CDR3 nucleotides read TGTGCCAGCAGCGGGAACAGCGGTGGGACTGAAGCTTTCTTT. Protein: CASSGNSGGTEAFF. The full variable domain, completed using reference TRBV9 and TRBJ1-1, is DSGVTQTPKHLITATGQRVTLRCSPRSGDLSVYWYQQSLDQGLQFLIQYYNGEERAKGNILERFSAQQFPDLHSELNLSSLELGDSALYFCASSGNSGGTEAFFGQGTRLTVV.

In its sample, this clonotype was seen many times. This sequence joins TRBV28 and TRBJ2-5; 9 positions match TRBD1. CDR1 and CDR2 (germline): MDHEN, SYDVKM. With V trimmed by 5 bases and J by 3 bases, 7 bases remained unmatched. CDR3 length equals 15 residues. CDR3 sequence: CASSPLGQGKETQYF. CDR3 nucleotide sequence: TGTGCCAGCAGTCCCCTGGGACAGGGAAAAGAGACCCAGTACTTC. Combining the CDR3 with reference TRBV28 and TRBJ2-5 gives the whole variable domain DVKVTQSSRYLVKRTGEKVFLECVQDMDHENMFWYRQDPGLGLRLIYFSYDVKMKEKGDIPEGYSVSREKKERFSLILESASTNQTSMYLCASSPLGQGKETQYFGPGTRLLVL.

This clonotype appeared once. The rearrangement uses TRBV11-2 and TRBJ1-1; the D gene is possibly TRBD1 (5 bases). The germline V gene encodes CDR1 SGHAT and CDR2 FQNNGV. The CDR3 is made up of 14 amino acids. Trimming removed 5 bases from V and 1 base from J, with 11 bases in between. Here the CDR3 DNA reads TGTGCCAGCAGCCGAACAGGAAGGAACACTGAAGCTTTCTTT. Translating it yields CASSRTGRNTEAFF.

This clonotype was picked up many times. The V call is TRBV30, the J call TRBJ1-1, with D uncertain. CDR1 GTSNPN and CDR2 SVGIG come from the germline V gene (reference sequence). V shed 4 bases and J shed 11 bases, with 14 bases lying between them. This CDR3 has 11 residues. The chain's CDR3 is CAWTFGIRAFF. The CDR3 DNA sequence: TGTGCCTGGACGTTCGGCATACGGGCTTTCTTT.

This clonotype was seen at least ten times. V and J are TRBV11-2 and TRBJ2-2; 12 bases map to TRBD1. V lost 1 base to trimming and J lost 4 bases; unmatched junction nucleotides: 4. The CDR3 loop spans 17 amino acids. Germline V gene sequence: CDR1 SGHAT, CDR2 FQNNGV. The CDR3 region is CASSLVGTGGPTGELFF. CDR3 DNA sequence: TGTGCCAGCAGCTTAGTTGGGACAGGGGGCCCCACCGGGGAGCTGTTTTTT.

The chain combines TRBV28 with TRBJ2-1; 14 bases line up with TRBD2. The germline V gene has CDR1 MDHEN and CDR2 SYDVKM. The CDR3 length is 16 residues. J gave up 8 bases and V 4 bases, and 7 bases lay outside the gene matches. In DNA form, the CDR3 reads TGTGCCAGCAGTTCCTCCGGGACTAGCGGGAGATATGAGCAGTTCTTC. Its protein product is CASSSSGTSGRYEQFF.

This clonotype was detected ten times or more. The chain has TRBV4-1 and TRBJ1-2; D is perhaps TRBD1 (6 bases). The CDR3 loop spans 14 amino acids. Trimming removed 4 bases from V and 6 bases from J, with 15 bases in between. Per the germline V gene, CDR1 is MGHRA and CDR2 is YSYEKL. CDR3 DNA: TGCGCCAGCAGCCGGAACACAGGGTCGGATGGCTACACCTTC. Protein: CASSRNTGSDGYTF.

In its sample, this clonotype was seen many times. The J gene is TRBJ1-1, the V gene TRBV12-3 or TRBV12-4, with D unresolved. This CDR3 has 11 amino acids. V was clipped by 3 bases and J by 6 bases, with 5 bases between them. CDR3: CASSFRAEAFF. CDR3 nucleotide sequence: TGTGCCAGCAGTTTTAGGGCTGAAGCTTTCTTT.

This clonotype was seen ten or more times. The chain has TRBV27 and TRBJ1-5, with D possibly matching TRBD1 (6 bases). CDR3 size: 12 residues. V dropped 7 bases and J dropped 4 bases, with 8 bases sitting between them. Germline CDR1 and CDR2: MNHEY and SMNVEV (reference sequence). The CDR3 sequence: CASNTGNQPQHF. The CDR3 coding sequence is TGTGCCAGCAATACAGGGAATCAGCCCCAGCATTTT.

In this sample, this clonotype turned up many times. The chain links TRBV28 to TRBJ2-7; TRBD1 matches 9 bases. With V trimmed by 4 bases and J by 6 bases, 7 bases remained unmatched. From germline, CDR1 is MDHEN and CDR2 SYDVKM. The length of the CDR3 is 14 residues. The CDR3 nucleotides are TGTGCCAGCAGTTCCGGGACAGGGATCCCCGAGCAGTACTTC. It is translated as CASSSGTGIPEQYF.

This clonotype was counted many times. This may stem from a read error, because a much larger clone lies one nucleotide away. The gene calls are TRBV7-2 and TRBJ1-2; a weak D match, TRBD1 (5 bases). Trimming removed 4 bases from V and 3 bases from J, with 12 bases in between. The germline V gene encodes CDR1 SGHTA and CDR2 FQGNSA. This CDR3 has 14 amino acids. CDR3 DNA sequence: TGTGCCAGCAGCTCCGGGACGGCCGACTATGGCTACACCTTC. It codes for CASSSGTADYGYTF.

This clonotype was seen at least ten times. The chain combines TRBV7-2 with TRBJ2-7; TRBD2 matches 12 bases. Germline CDR1 is SGHTA and CDR2 is FQGNSA. The CDR3 extends over 15 amino acids. V dropped 5 bases and J dropped 4; count of bases not matched to a gene: 6. The CDR3 DNA reads as TGTGCCAGCAGCCCTCGGACTAGCGGGATGTACGAGCAGTACTTC. Translated, it gives CASSPRTSGMYEQYF. Together with reference TRBV7-2 and TRBJ2-7, the CDR3 gives the full variable domain: GAGVSQSPSNKVTEKGKDVELRCDPISGHTALYWYRQSLGQGLEFLIYFQGNSAPDKSGLPSDRFSAERTGGSVSTLTIQRTQQEDSAVYLCASSPRTSGMYEQYFGPGTRLTVT.

This clonotype was found many times. V usage is TRBV7-8 and J usage is TRBJ1-1; D is ambiguous. The germline V gene encodes CDR1 SGHVS and CDR2 FQNEAQ. Between the trimmed V and J ends, which lost 3 bases and 1 base, there was a span of 6 bases. The CDR3 is 13 residues long. CDR3 in amino acids: CASSFTPNTEAFF. Here the CDR3 DNA reads TGTGCCAGCAGCTTTACACCGAACACTGAAGCTTTCTTT.

This clonotype was counted at least ten times. The rearrangement uses TRBV19 and TRBJ1-2; D might be TRBD1 (6 bases). Germline CDR1 is LNHDA and CDR2 is SQIVND (reference sequence). V dropped 4 bases and J dropped 4 bases, with 13 bases sitting between them. The CDR3 loop spans 14 amino acids. The CDR3 DNA is TGTGCCAGTAGTAATCTGGGGGGCGCCTATGGCTACACCTTC. Protein sequence: CASSNLGGAYGYTF.

This clonotype has a count of ten or more. The chain has TRBV9 and TRBJ2-5, with a weak D call TRBD2 (5 bases). Germline V gene sequence: CDR1 SGDLS, CDR2 YYNGEE. CDR3 length: 16 residues. V shed 0 bases and J shed 2 bases, with 14 bases lying between them. CDR3 DNA: TGTGCCAGCAGCGTAGCGTCGGGGAGAGGACAAGAGACCCAGTACTTC. Translating gives CASSVASGRGQETQYF.

The chain uses TRBV24-1 and TRBJ1-6; possibly TRBD1 for D (5 bases). The germline CDR1 and CDR2 sequences are KGHDR and SFDVKD. V lost 10 bases, J lost 10 bases, and 10 bases lay in between. The CDR3 is 11 residues long. For the CDR3, the DNA is TGTGCCACGGGGGGTGAGTCACCCCTCCACTTT. Translation: CATGGESPLHF.

This clonotype was observed many times. J is TRBJ1-1 and V is TRBV12-3 or TRBV12-4; no firm D call. CDR3 length: 14 residues. V shed 4 bases and J shed 5 bases, with 14 bases lying between them. The CDR3 region is CASSSGFRGTEAFF. CDR3 coding DNA: TGTGCCAGCAGTTCGGGCTTCCGCGGGACTGAAGCTTTCTTT.

The chain combines TRBV7-9 with TRBJ2-7; no clear D. The CDR3 covers 14 residues. The germline V gene encodes CDR1 SEHNR and CDR2 FQNEAQ (reference sequence). With 3 bases removed from V and 7 bases from J, the gap between germline ends came to 16 bases. CDR3 DNA sequence: TGTGCCAGCAGCTTCTTCGCGGTCGGGCGGGAGCAGTACTTC. This codes for CASSFFAVGREQYF.